Here is one TCR beta chain with its context. The sample carries other DNA sequences with the same CDR3. This entry comes from a study of blood T cell repertoires in COVID-19. Study as a whole: Samples of COVID-19 (acute and convalescent) were obtained from the United States, Italy and Spain.

This CDR3 contains 13 residues. Germline V gene data show CDR1 as SEHNR and CDR2 as FQNEAQ (reference sequence). V lost 2 bases to trimming and J lost 7 bases; unmatched junction nucleotides: 3. Using immunoSEQ multiplex PCR, the repertoire was profiled, and TCRdb retains in-frame clones only, with some absent. The sample consists of approximately 100,000 clones, around 89% of them appearing once. The source is a woman older than 75 with acute or convalescent COVID-19. The source material was peripheral blood. This chain uses TRBV7-9 with TRBJ1-2, with 8 bases identical to TRBD1. CDR3 DNA sequence: TGTGCCAGCAGCTTACAGGGGGCTGGTGGCTACACCTTC. Translated: CASSLQGAGGYTF.